This is a list of T cell receptor beta chains from one sample in a study of blood T cells in healthy people across ages. TCRdb itself ran the 5' RACE reads through MiXCR, one entry per CDR3 protein. The data contain roughly 2 million distinct CDR3 sequences, around half of them singletons. The sequenced sample consisted of blood. Every receptor here comes from a woman aged 35 to 49 in good health. CDR3s include the opening cysteine and the closing phenylalanine or tryptophan. A D gene is named only where the DNA matches it firmly. Size tells how often a clone was seen (once, few, many) or the class of an expanded clone, and some rows leave it out.

j_gene,abundance,v_gene,d_gene,len,CDR3aa,CDR3nt
TRBJ1-1,NA,TRBV7-9,NA,13,CDSSFVRNTEAFF,TGTGACAGCAGCTTCGTACGGAACACTGAAGCTTTCTTT
TRBJ1-2,NA,TRBV6-6,NA,13,CASSGSGRDGYTF,TGTGCCAGCAGCGGATCGGGACGTGATGGCTACACCTTC
TRBJ1-1,NA,TRBV24-1,NA,14,CATSDPGRSREAFF,TGTGCCACCAGTGACCCGGGGCGTTCGCGAGAAGCTTTCTTT
TRBJ1-2,few,TRBV5-1,TRBD1,14,CASSSDRGSYGYTF,TGTGCCAGCAGCTCGGACAGGGGCTCTTATGGCTACACCTTC
TRBJ2-3,NA,TRBV7-2,NA,17,CASSSRPPGRGSDTQYF,TGTGCCAGCAGCTCCCGACCGCCGGGACGGGGGTCAGATACGCAGTATTTT
TRBJ2-4,few,TRBV5-1,NA,14,CASSLGPRGDIQYF,TGCGCCAGCAGCTTGGGTCCCAGGGGCGACATTCAGTACTTC
TRBJ2-3,few,TRBV7-2,TRBD2,15,CASSISGENTDTQYF,TGTGCCAGCAGTATTAGCGGGGAGAACACAGATACGCAGTATTTT
TRBJ2-5,few,TRBV7-9,NA,15,CASSPIRLDQETQYF,TGTGCCAGCAGCCCGATACGACTGGACCAAGAGACCCAGTACTTC
TRBJ2-7,NA,TRBV20-1,NA,14,CSARDSPRVYEQYF,TGCAGTGCTAGAGATTCCCCCCGGGTCTACGAGCAGTACTTC
TRBJ2-5,NA,TRBV6-2/TRBV6-3,TRBD1,13,CASSTGGLETQYF,TGTGCCAGCAGTACAGGGGGCTTGGAGACCCAGTACTTC
TRBJ1-2,NA,TRBV6-6,NA,15,CASGAGRGRENGYTF,TGTGCCAGCGGTGCAGGGAGGGGTCGGGAAAATGGCTACACCTTC
TRBJ1-2,NA,TRBV7-9,NA,12,CASSLATGAYTF,TGTGCCAGCAGTCTGGCCACTGGTGCGTACACCTTC
TRBJ2-1,NA,TRBV4-3,TRBD1,15,CASSQEDRGGNEQFF,TGCGCCAGCAGCCAAGAGGACAGGGGTGGCAATGAGCAGTTCTTC
TRBJ1-2,many,TRBV27,NA,16,CASRPGGGYYDYGYTF,TGTGCCAGCCGACCCGGGGGAGGGTACTATGACTATGGCTACACCTTC
TRBJ1-5,few,TRBV29-1,NA,12,CSVGQSNQPQHF,TGCAGCGTAGGACAGAGCAATCAGCCCCAGCATTTT
TRBJ1-1,NA,TRBV4-3,NA,17,CASSQEGGGFRSTEAFF,TGCGCCAGCAGCCAAGAAGGGGGGGGATTCCGATCCACTGAAGCTTTCTTT
TRBJ1-6,NA,TRBV18,NA,17,CASSPTGPGDYNSPLHF,TGTGCCAGCTCACCGACAGGTCCCGGTGACTATAATTCACCCCTCCACTTT
TRBJ2-1,NA,TRBV25-1,TRBD1,18,CASSESSGIGTGGLEQFF,TGTGCCAGCAGTGAATCGAGTGGTATTGGGACAGGGGGCCTGGAGCAGTTCTTC
TRBJ1-2,NA,TRBV7-2,NA,14,CASSLPFQGNGYTF,TGTGCCAGCAGCTTACCATTCCAGGGGAATGGCTACACCTTC
TRBJ2-3,few,TRBV7-7,NA,13,CASSRGAADTQYF,TGTGCTAGCAGCCGAGGGGCGGCAGATACGCAGTATTTT
TRBJ2-7,NA,TRBV18,TRBD2,15,CASSPPAGPSYEQYF,TGTGCCAGCTCACCACCAGCGGGGCCCTCCTACGAGCAGTACTTC
TRBJ2-7,NA,TRBV12-3/TRBV12-4,NA,13,CASSPGPAAEQYF,TGTGCCAGCAGCCCCGGTCCTGCCGCCGAGCAGTACTTC
TRBJ2-5,NA,TRBV6-5,TRBD1,14,CASSYLSGQYEQYF,TGTGCCAGCAGTTACTTATCGGGACAGTATGAGCAGTACTTC
TRBJ2-5,NA,TRBV5-4,NA,15,CASSLPDRGGETQYF,TGTGCCAGCAGCCTCCCTGATCGGGGAGGAGAGACCCAGTACTTC
TRBJ2-7,NA,TRBV7-9,NA,15,CASSLDEGTSYEQYF,TGTGCCAGCAGCTTAGATGAGGGAACCTCCTACGAGCAGTACTTC
TRBJ2-3,NA,TRBV5-6,NA,16,CASSFFGPRGTDTQYF,TGTGCCAGCAGCTTTTTTGGGCCTCGGGGCACAGATACGCAGTATTTT
TRBJ1-2,NA,TRBV6-2/TRBV6-3,NA,15,CATIRSGGADYGYTF,TGTGCCACTATTCGATCCGGGGGCGCTGACTATGGCTACACCTTC
TRBJ1-1,NA,TRBV7-2,TRBD1,15,CASSSWGQGRTEAFF,TGTGCCAGCAGCTCATGGGGACAGGGACGGACTGAAGCTTTCTTT
TRBJ2-7,few,TRBV6-5,TRBD2,15,CASSYGAGGPNEQYF,TGTGCCAGCAGTTACGGGGCGGGGGGGCCCAACGAGCAGTACTTC
TRBJ1-1,NA,TRBV14,NA,14,CASSTEMVYTEAFF,TGTGCCAGCAGCACAGAGATGGTGTACACTGAAGCTTTCTTT
TRBJ2-1,NA,TRBV20-1,TRBD2,16,CSAPRLAGVPYNEQFF,TGCAGTGCTCCGCGACTAGCGGGGGTACCTTACAATGAGCAGTTCTTC
TRBJ2-1,once,TRBV25-1,NA,12,CASNNRWDEQFF,TGTGCCAGCAATAATAGATGGGATGAGCAGTTCTTC
TRBJ2-7,NA,TRBV7-2,NA,13,CASSFRPDYEQYF,TGTGCCAGCAGCTTCAGACCAGACTACGAGCAGTACTTC
TRBJ2-7,NA,TRBV20-1,NA,15,CSARVARIVSYEQYF,TGCAGTGCTAGAGTAGCCAGGATTGTGAGCTACGAGCAGTACTTC
TRBJ2-7,NA,TRBV6-5,TRBD2,14,CASRRRTGGDEQYF,TGTGCCAGCAGAAGACGGACGGGAGGCGACGAGCAGTACTTC
TRBJ2-3,NA,TRBV12-3/TRBV12-4,TRBD2,15,CASSISGGAGDTQYF,TGTGCCAGCAGTATTAGCGGGGGGGCAGGGGATACGCAGTATTTT
TRBJ1-5,NA,TRBV7-9,TRBD1,15,CASSFGTGDNQPQHF,TGTGCCAGCAGCTTCGGGACAGGAGACAATCAGCCCCAGCATTTT
TRBJ2-5,NA,TRBV4-3,TRBD2,14,CASSQAGGSNEQYF,TGCGCCAGCAGCCAAGCGGGGGGGTCAAATGAGCAGTACTTC
TRBJ1-5,NA,TRBV7-2,NA,17,CASSRLRGAFGGQPQHF,TGTGCCAGCAGCCGCCTGAGGGGAGCCTTCGGGGGTCAGCCCCAGCATTTT
TRBJ1-1,NA,TRBV5-1,NA,15,CASSLDRGGRTEAFF,TGCGCCAGCAGCTTGGACCGGGGGGGGCGGACTGAAGCTTTCTTT
TRBJ2-3,NA,TRBV24-1,TRBD2,20,CATSDPGQGRLAGPTDTQYF,TGTGCCACCAGTGATCCGGGACAGGGAAGACTAGCGGGACCCACAGATACGCAGTATTTT
TRBJ1-4,few,TRBV28,TRBD1,14,CASSFPGGNEKLFF,TGTGCCAGCAGTTTCCCAGGGGGTAATGAAAAACTGTTTTTT
TRBJ2-2,once,TRBV12-3/TRBV12-4,NA,15,CASTHYRPNTGELFF,TGTGCCAGCACCCACTATCGACCAAACACCGGGGAGCTGTTTTTT
TRBJ1-1,NA,TRBV6-5,NA,13,CASSKLQGREAFF,TGTGCCAGCAGTAAACTACAGGGCCGTGAAGCTTTCTTT
TRBJ1-2,NA,TRBV7-2,TRBD1,14,CASSPTGVVNGYTF,TGTGCCAGCAGCCCGACAGGGGTGGTAAATGGCTACACCTTC
TRBJ2-6,many,TRBV5-6,NA,15,CASSFGTSGANVLTF,TGTGCCAGCAGCTTCGGGACCTCTGGGGCCAACGTCCTGACTTTC
TRBJ2-3,many,TRBV5-1,NA,12,CASSLESDTQYF,TGCGCCAGCAGCTTGGAGTCAGATACGCAGTATTTT